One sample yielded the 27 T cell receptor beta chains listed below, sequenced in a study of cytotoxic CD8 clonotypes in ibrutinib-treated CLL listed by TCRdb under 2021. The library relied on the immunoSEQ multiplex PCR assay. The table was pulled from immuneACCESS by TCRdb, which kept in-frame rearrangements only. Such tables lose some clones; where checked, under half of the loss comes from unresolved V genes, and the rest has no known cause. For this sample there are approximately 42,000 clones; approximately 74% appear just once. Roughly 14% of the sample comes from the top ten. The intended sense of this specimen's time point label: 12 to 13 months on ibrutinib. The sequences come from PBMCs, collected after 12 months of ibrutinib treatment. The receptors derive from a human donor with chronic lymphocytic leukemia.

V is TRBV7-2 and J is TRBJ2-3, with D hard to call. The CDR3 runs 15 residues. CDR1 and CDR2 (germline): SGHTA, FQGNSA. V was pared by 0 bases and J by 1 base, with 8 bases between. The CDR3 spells CASSLAIIRTDTQYF. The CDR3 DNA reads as TGTGCCAGCAGCTTAGCAATAATCCGCACAGATACGCAGTATTTT.

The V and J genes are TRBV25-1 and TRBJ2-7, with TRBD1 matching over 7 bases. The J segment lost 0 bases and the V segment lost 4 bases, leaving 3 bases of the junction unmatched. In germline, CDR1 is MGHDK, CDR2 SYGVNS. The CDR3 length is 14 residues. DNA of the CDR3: TGTGCCAGCAGTGTCCCAGGGGGCTCCTACGAGCAGTACTTC. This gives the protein CASSVPGGSYEQYF.

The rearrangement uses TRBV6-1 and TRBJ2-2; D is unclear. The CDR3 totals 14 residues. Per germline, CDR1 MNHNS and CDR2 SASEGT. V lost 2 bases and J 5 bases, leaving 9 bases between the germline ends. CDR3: CASSENLGTGELFF. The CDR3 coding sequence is TGTGCCAGCAGTGAAAACCTCGGGACCGGGGAGCTGTTTTTT.

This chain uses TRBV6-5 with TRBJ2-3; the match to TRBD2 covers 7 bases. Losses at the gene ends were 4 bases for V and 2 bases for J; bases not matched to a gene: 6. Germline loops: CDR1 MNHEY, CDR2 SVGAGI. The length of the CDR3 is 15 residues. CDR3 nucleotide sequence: TGTGCCAGCAGTTTGGGAGGGACTGCCACAGATACGCAGTATTTT. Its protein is CASSLGGTATDTQYF.

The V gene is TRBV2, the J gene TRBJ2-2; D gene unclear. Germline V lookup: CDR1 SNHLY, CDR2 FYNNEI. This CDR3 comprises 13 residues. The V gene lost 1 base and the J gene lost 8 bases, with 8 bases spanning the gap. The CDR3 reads CASSEGISGELFF. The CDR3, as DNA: TGTGCCAGCAGTGAAGGGATCTCGGGGGAGCTGTTTTTT.

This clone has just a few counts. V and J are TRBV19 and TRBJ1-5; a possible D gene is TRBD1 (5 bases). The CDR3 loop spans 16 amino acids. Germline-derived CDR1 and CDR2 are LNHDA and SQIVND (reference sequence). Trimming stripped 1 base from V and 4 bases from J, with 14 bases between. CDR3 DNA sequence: TGTGCCAGTAGTATAGGGGACGGCCGTAGGAATCAGCCCCAGCATTTT. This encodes CASSIGDGRRNQPQHF. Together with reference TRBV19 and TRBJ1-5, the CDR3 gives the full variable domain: DGGITQSPKYLFRKEGQNVTLSCEQNLNHDAMYWYRQDPGQGLRLIYYSQIVNDFQKGDIAEGYSVSREKKESFPLTVTSAQKNPTAFYLCASSIGDGRRNQPQHFGDGTRLSIL.

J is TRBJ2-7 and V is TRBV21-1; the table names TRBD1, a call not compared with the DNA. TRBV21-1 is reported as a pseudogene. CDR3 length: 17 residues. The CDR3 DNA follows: TGTGCCAGCGTGATTGAAGAACGGGACAGGGATACCTACGAGCAGTACTTC. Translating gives CASVIEERDRDTYEQYF.

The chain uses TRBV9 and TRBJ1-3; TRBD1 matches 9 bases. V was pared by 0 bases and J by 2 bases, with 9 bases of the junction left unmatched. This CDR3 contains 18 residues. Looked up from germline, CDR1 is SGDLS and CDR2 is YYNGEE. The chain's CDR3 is CASSVGIMGQGTGNTIYF. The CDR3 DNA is TGTGCCAGCAGCGTAGGAATAATGGGACAGGGAACTGGAAACACCATATATTTT.

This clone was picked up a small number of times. CDR3 in DNA: TGTGCCAGCAGGCCACGGGGGGCTTACGAAAAACTGTTTTTT. The encoded protein is CASRPRGAYEKLFF. The chain recombines TRBV27 with TRBJ1-4, with D possibly being TRBD1 (6 bases). V shed 6 bases and J shed 8 bases, with 16 bases lying between them. CDR1 is MNHEY and CDR2 is SMNVEV in the germline V gene (reference sequence). The CDR3 is made up of 14 amino acids. Variable domain in full (rest from reference TRBV27 and TRBJ1-4): EAQVTQNPRYLITVTGKKLTVTCSQNMNHEYMSWYRQDPGLGLRQIYYSMNVEVTDKGDVPEGYKVSRKEKRNFPLILESPSPNQTSLYFCASRPRGAYEKLFFGSGTQLSVL.

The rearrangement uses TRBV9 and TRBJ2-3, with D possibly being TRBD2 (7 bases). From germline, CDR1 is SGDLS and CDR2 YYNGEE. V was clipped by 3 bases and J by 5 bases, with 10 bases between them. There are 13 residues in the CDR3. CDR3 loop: CASSGGGRDTQYF. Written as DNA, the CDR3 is TGTGCCAGCAGCGGGGGGGGCAGAGATACGCAGTATTTT.

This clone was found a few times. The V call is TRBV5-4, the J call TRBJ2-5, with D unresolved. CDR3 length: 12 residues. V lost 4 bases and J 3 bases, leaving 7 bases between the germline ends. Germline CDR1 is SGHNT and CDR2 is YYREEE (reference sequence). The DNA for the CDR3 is TGTGCCAGCAGCCACCCTAAAGAGACCCAGTACTTC. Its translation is CASSHPKETQYF.

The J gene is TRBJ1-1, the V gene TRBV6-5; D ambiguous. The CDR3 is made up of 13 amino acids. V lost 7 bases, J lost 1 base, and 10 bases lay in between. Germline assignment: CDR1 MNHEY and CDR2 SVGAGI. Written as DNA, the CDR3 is TGTGCCAGCACGACGCGGGGGAACACTGAAGCTTTCTTT. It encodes CASTTRGNTEAFF.

Written as DNA, the CDR3 is TGTGCCAGCAGTTCAACTAAAACGACAGGGGTGAACACTGAAGCTTTCTTT. This codes for CASSSTKTTGVNTEAFF. The V and J genes are TRBV27 and TRBJ1-1; 8 bases align to TRBD1. Germline V lookup: CDR1 MNHEY, CDR2 SMNVEV (reference sequence). Trimming removed 4 bases from V and 0 bases from J; junction bases left unmatched: 10. This CDR3 has 17 amino acids.

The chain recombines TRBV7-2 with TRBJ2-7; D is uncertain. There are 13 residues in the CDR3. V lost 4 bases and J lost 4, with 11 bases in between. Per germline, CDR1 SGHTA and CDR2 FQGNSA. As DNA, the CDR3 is TGTGCCAGCAGCTCTCCCCAGATATACGAGCAGTACTTC. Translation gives CASSSPQIYEQYF.

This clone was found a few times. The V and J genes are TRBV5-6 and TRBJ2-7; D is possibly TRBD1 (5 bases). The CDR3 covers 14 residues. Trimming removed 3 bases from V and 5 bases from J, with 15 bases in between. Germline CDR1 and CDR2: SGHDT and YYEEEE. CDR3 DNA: TGTGCCAGCAGCTCCCCAGGGAAGAAGGACGAGCAGTACTTC. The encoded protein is CASSSPGKKDEQYF.

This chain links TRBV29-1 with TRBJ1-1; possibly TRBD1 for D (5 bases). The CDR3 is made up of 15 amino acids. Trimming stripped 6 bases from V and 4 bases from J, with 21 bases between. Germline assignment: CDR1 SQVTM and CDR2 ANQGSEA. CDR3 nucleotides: TGCAGCGTGGCGACAGCCCAGAGGTCGATCACTGAAGCTTTCTTT. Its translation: CSVATAQRSITEAFF.

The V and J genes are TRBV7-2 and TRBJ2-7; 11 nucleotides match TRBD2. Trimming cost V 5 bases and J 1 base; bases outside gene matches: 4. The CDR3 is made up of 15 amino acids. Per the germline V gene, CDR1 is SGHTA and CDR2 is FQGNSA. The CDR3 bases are TGTGCCAGCAGCCCGACTAGCGGGACATCCTACGAGCAGTACTTC. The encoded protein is CASSPTSGTSYEQYF.

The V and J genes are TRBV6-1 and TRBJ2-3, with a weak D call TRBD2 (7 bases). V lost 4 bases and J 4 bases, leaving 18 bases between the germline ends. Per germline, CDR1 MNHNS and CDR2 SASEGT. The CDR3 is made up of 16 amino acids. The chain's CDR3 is CASSGKGGGRADTQYF. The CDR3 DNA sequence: TGTGCCAGCAGTGGCAAAGGGGGGGGAAGGGCAGATACGCAGTATTTT.

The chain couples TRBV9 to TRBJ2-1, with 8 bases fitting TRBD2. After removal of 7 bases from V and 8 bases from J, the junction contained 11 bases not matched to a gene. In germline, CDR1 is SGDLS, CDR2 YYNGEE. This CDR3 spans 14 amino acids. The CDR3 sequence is CASGLSGSSYEQFF. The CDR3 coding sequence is TGTGCCAGCGGGCTGAGCGGGAGTTCATATGAGCAGTTCTTC.

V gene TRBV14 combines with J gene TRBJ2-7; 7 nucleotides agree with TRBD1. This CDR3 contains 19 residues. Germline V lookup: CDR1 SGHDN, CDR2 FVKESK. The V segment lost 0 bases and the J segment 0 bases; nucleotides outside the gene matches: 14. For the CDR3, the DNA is TGTGCCAGCAGCCAAGAAGGGACAGAACCGATTGTGAGCTCCTACGAGCAGTACTTC. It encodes CASSQEGTEPIVSSYEQYF.

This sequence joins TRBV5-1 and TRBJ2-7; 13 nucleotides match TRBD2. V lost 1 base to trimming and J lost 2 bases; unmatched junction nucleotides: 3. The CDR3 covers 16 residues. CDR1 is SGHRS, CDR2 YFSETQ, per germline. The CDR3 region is CASSLSGTSGTYEQYF. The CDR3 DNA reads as TGCGCCAGCAGCTTGTCTGGGACTAGCGGGACCTACGAGCAGTACTTC.

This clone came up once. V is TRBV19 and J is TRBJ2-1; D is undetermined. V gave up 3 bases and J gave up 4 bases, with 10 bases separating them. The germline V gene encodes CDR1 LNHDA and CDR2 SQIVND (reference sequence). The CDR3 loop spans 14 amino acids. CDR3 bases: TGTGCCAGTAGTATTAACTCTCGATACAATGAGCAGTTCTTC. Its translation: CASSINSRYNEQFF.

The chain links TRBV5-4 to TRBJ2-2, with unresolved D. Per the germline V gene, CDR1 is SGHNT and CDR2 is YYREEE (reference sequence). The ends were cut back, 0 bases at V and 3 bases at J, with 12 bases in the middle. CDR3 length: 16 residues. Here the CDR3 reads CASSLGASGDTGELFF. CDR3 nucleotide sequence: TGTGCCAGCAGCTTGGGGGCCTCTGGGGACACCGGGGAGCTGTTTTTT.

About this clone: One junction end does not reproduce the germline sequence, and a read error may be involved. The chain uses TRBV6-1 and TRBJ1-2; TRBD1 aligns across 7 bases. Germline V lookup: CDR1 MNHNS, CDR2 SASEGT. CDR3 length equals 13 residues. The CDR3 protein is CASKNGQALSLPF. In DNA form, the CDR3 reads TGTGCCAGCAAAAATGGACAGGCCCTGTCTCTGCCCTTC.

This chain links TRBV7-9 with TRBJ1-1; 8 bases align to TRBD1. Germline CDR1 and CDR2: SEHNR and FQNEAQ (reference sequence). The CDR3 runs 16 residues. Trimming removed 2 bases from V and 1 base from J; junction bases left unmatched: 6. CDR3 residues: CASSLTGGATNTEAFF. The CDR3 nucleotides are TGTGCCAGCAGCTTAACAGGGGGTGCTACGAACACTGAAGCTTTCTTT.

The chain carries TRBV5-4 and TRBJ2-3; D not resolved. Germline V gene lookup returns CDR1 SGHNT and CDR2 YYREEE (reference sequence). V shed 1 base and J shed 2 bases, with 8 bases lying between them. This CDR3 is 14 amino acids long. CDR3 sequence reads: CASSLRLHTDTQYF. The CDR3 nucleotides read TGTGCCAGCAGCTTGCGGCTACACACAGATACGCAGTATTTT.

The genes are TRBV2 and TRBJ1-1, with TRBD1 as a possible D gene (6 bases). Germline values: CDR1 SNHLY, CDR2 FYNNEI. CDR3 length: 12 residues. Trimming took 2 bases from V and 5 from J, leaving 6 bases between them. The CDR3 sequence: CASSEQGTEAFF. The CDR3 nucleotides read TGTGCCAGCAGTGAACAGGGGACTGAAGCTTTCTTT.